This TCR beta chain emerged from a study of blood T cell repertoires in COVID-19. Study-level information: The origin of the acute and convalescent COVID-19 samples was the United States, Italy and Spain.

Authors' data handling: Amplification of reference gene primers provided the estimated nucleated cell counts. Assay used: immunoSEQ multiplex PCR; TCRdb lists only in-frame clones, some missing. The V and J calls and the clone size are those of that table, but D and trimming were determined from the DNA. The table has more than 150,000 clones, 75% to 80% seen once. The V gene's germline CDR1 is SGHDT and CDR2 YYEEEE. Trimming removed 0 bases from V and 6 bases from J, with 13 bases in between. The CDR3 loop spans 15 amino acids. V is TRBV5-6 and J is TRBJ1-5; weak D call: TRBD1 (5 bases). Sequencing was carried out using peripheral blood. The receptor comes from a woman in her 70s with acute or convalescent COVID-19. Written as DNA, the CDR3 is TGTGCCAGCAGCTTGGCCGCCAGGGTGGGTCAGCCCCAGCATTTT. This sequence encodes CASSLAARVGQPQHF.